The 17 T cell receptor beta chains reported below all come from one sample, sequenced in a study of T cell repertoires in cytomegalovirus infection (dated by TCRdb to about 2019). TCRdb names Illumina HiSeq 1500 as the instrument used. The public reads were run again by TCRdb, first through fastp at Q25 and then through MiXCR, and only productive beta chains were kept. Each record represents a unique CDR3 protein, reported with the most common genes and DNA among its rows. For this sample the table gives about 300,000 distinct CDR3 sequences, of which around 9.6% were detected only once. The ten top clones hold over 2.5% of the sample. The sample was PBMCs. The receptors were sampled from a human donor in good health (CMV status not recorded). Some clones in this sample may be carry-over from other donors' samples.

This rearrangement joins TRBV6-4 to TRBJ2-7; possible D gene TRBD1, 5 bases. V lost 6 bases and J 0 bases, leaving 12 bases between the germline ends. CDR3 length: 14 residues. Germline V lookup: CDR1 MRHNA, CDR2 SNTAGT. The CDR3 DNA sequence: TGTGCCAGCAGCCAACAGGAAAACTCCTACGAGCAGTACTTC. Translating gives CASSQQENSYEQYF.

This clonotype was counted at least ten times. The rearrangement joins TRBV7-2 to TRBJ1-2; D uncertain. Germline values: CDR1 SGHTA, CDR2 FQGNSA. The CDR3 has 13 amino acids. Deletions cut 3 bases from V and 5 bases from J, with 10 bases between. The CDR3, as DNA: TGTGCCAGCAGCTTCGACAATCGATATGGCTACACCTTC. Translation: CASSFDNRYGYTF.

At least ten counts were recorded for this clonotype. This chain joins TRBV7-3 and TRBJ2-3; D is ambiguous. This CDR3 is built from 14 residues. Germline CDR1 and CDR2: SGHTA and FQGTGA. V dropped 3 bases and J dropped 4 bases, with 11 bases sitting between them. The CDR3 sequence is CASSFVGPPDTQYF. The CDR3 coding sequence is TGTGCCAGCAGCTTTGTCGGACCTCCAGATACGCAGTATTTT.

This clonotype has more than one count but fewer than ten. The CDR3 nucleotides are TGTGCCAGCAGTCTTGACCAGTACAATGAGCAGTTCTTC. The encoded protein is CASSLDQYNEQFF. The chain has TRBV7-9 and TRBJ2-1; D is uncertain. This CDR3 is 13 amino acids long. Germline assignment: CDR1 SEHNR and CDR2 FQNEAQ (reference sequence). Trimming shortened V by 6 bases and J by 4 bases, and 10 bases separated the two germline ends.

This clonotype is medium-sized in the sample. The chain uses TRBV7-2 and TRBJ2-3, with D unclear. CDR3 size: 14 residues. Germline V gene lookup returns CDR1 SGHTA and CDR2 FQGNSA. V shed 5 bases and J shed 2 bases, with 11 bases lying between them. The chain's CDR3 is CASSLSSLTDTQYF. In DNA, the CDR3 is TGTGCCAGCAGCCTATCTAGTCTCACAGATACGCAGTATTTT.

This clonotype was detected many times. This chain uses TRBV7-9 with TRBJ2-4, with a possible D match to TRBD2 (5 bases). The V end was cut by 1 base, the J end by 5 bases, with 6 bases between. CDR1 is SEHNR and CDR2 is FQNEAQ in the germline V gene (reference sequence). This CDR3 spans 13 amino acids. CDR3: CASSLVGENIQYF. The CDR3 DNA follows: TGTGCCAGCAGCTTAGTCGGGGAAAACATTCAGTACTTC. Based on the CDR3 plus reference TRBV7-9 and TRBJ2-4, the full variable domain is DTGVSQNPRHKITKRGQNVTFRCDPISEHNRLYWYRQTLGQGPEFLTYFQNEAQLEKSRLLSDRFSAERPKGSFSTLEIQRTEQGDSAMYLCASSLVGENIQYFGAGTRLSVL.

The J gene is TRBJ1-6, the V gene TRBV7-8, with TRBD1 identical over 9 bases. The CDR3 length is 15 residues. In germline, CDR1 is SGHVS, CDR2 FQNEAQ. V lost 5 bases, J lost 7 bases, and 6 bases stayed unmatched. The DNA of the CDR3 is TGTGCCAGCAGCCCCACAGGGGGCAGAAATTCACCCCTCCACTTT. Its translation is CASSPTGGRNSPLHF.

This clonotype was recorded a few times. This chain links TRBV29-1 with TRBJ1-1; possibly TRBD1 for D (6 bases). The germline gives CDR1 SQVTM, CDR2 ANQGSEA. CDR3 length: 13 residues. The germline V and J ends were trimmed by 5 bases and 2 bases, with 12 bases remaining between them. For the CDR3, the DNA is TGCAGCGTTTCCGGGACAAGCAACACTGAAGCTTTCTTT. Protein sequence: CSVSGTSNTEAFF. Combining the CDR3 with reference TRBV29-1 and TRBJ1-1 gives the whole variable domain SAVISQKPSRDICQRGTSLTIQCQVDSQVTMMFWYRQQPGQSLTLIATANQGSEATYESGFVIDKFPISRPNLTFSTLTVSNMSPEDSSIYLCSVSGTSNTEAFFGQGTRLTVV.

On this clonotype: This may come from a read error, since a much larger clone is one base off. The rearrangement joins TRBV6-5 to TRBJ2-4, with 7 bases matching TRBD2. The V gene end was trimmed by 5 bases and the J gene end by 0 bases; junction bases not matched to a gene: 10. Germline V CDR1 and CDR2: MNHEY, SVGAGI. The CDR3 totals 17 residues. CDR3 sequence reads: CASSPILSGLAKNIQYF. CDR3 bases: TGTGCCAGCAGTCCCATTCTTAGCGGGCTAGCCAAAAACATTCAGTACTTC.

The chain couples TRBV27 to TRBJ1-1; D possibly corresponds to TRBD1 (5 bases). Trimming cost V 2 bases and J 5 bases, with 15 bases left between them. There are 15 residues in the CDR3. Germline V CDR1 and CDR2: MNHEY, SMNVEV (reference sequence). CDR3 coding DNA: TGTGCCAGCAGTTTAGCCCCCCCCCAGGGAACTGAAGCTTTCTTT. Amino acids: CASSLAPPQGTEAFF.

This clonotype showed up many times. CDR3 sequence: CASSLAGLAGTDTQYF. The CDR3 DNA reads TGTGCCAGCAGTTTAGCCGGACTAGCGGGGACAGATACGCAGTATTTT. V and J are TRBV12-3 or TRBV12-4 and TRBJ2-3, with TRBD2 matching 12 bases. The junction had 1 base not matched to a gene; V was cut back by 0 bases and J by 3 bases. This CDR3 is built from 16 residues.

Ten or more counts support this clonotype. The genes are TRBV7-9 and TRBJ2-7, with D perhaps given as TRBD1 or TRBD2 (5 bases each). The CDR3 covers 15 residues. Trimming cost V 3 bases and J 5 bases, with 17 bases left between them. CDR1 is SEHNR, CDR2 FQNEAQ, per germline (reference sequence). The CDR3: CASSLRWEGTHEQYF. As DNA, the CDR3 is TGTGCCAGCAGCTTGAGGTGGGAAGGGACCCACGAGCAGTACTTC.

This clonotype was recorded many times. The rearrangement joins TRBV11-1 to TRBJ2-2; 7 bases are a match to TRBD1. The CDR3 is 15 amino acids. CDR1 and CDR2 (germline): SGHAT, FQDESV (reference sequence). With V trimmed by 5 bases and J by 0 bases, 3 bases remained unmatched. CDR3 DNA: TGTGCCAGCAGCCGAGGGACAGCGAACACCGGGGAGCTGTTTTTT. Translation: CASSRGTANTGELFF. Supplemented by reference TRBV11-1 and TRBJ2-2, the full variable domain reads EAEVAQSPRYKITEKSQAVAFWCDPISGHATLYWYRQILGQGPELLVQFQDESVVDDSQLPKDRFSAERLKGVDSTLKIQPAELGDSAMYLCASSRGTANTGELFFGEGSRLTVL.

This clonotype occurred many times. V is TRBV11-2 and J is TRBJ2-3; the D gene could be TRBD1 or TRBD2 (5 bases each). The V and J ends lost 1 base and 6 bases respectively, with 20 bases between them. The CDR3 has 17 amino acids. Germline CDR1 SGHAT, CDR2 FQNNGV. CDR3 residues: CASSLGTSGPTRDTQYF. Written as DNA, the CDR3 is TGTGCCAGCAGCTTAGGAACCTCGGGACCAACCAGGGATACGCAGTATTTT.

This clonotype was found many times. The chain couples TRBV23-1 to TRBJ2-7; D is tentatively TRBD1 or TRBD2 (5 bases each). TRBV23-1 carries the ORF label, with uncertain function. The CDR3 extends over 15 amino acids. Trimming cost V 0 bases and J 0 bases, with 9 bases left between them. The CDR3 coding sequence is TGCGCCAGCAGTCAATCGGGGACCCCCTCCTACGAGCAGTACGTC. It yields the protein CASSQSGTPSYEQYV.

This clonotype was picked up many times. The chain couples TRBV15 to TRBJ2-3; D unclear. CDR1 and CDR2 (germline): LNHNV, YYDKDF (reference sequence). The CDR3 sequence is 15 residues long. Trimming stripped 5 bases from V and 0 bases from J, with 12 bases between. CDR3 residues: CATSRRRVSTDTQYF. The CDR3 bases are TGTGCCACCAGCCGTAGGCGCGTTAGCACAGATACGCAGTATTTT.

This clonotype was seen repeatedly, ten times or more. The chain couples TRBV7-6 to TRBJ1-1; D gene uncertain. Germline assignment: CDR1 SGHVS and CDR2 FNYEAQ. The germline V and J ends were trimmed by 3 bases and 3 bases, with 8 bases remaining between them. This CDR3 is 13 amino acids long. CDR3 amino acids: CASSFLRDTEAFF. The CDR3, as DNA: TGTGCCAGCAGCTTTCTCCGAGACACTGAAGCTTTCTTT. Full variable domain (remainder filled in from reference TRBV7-6 and TRBJ1-1): GAGVSQSPRYKVTKRGQDVALRCDPISGHVSLYWYRQALGQGPEFLTYFNYEAQQDKSGLPNDRFSAERPEGSISTLTIQRTEQRDSAMYRCASSFLRDTEAFFGQGTRLTVV.